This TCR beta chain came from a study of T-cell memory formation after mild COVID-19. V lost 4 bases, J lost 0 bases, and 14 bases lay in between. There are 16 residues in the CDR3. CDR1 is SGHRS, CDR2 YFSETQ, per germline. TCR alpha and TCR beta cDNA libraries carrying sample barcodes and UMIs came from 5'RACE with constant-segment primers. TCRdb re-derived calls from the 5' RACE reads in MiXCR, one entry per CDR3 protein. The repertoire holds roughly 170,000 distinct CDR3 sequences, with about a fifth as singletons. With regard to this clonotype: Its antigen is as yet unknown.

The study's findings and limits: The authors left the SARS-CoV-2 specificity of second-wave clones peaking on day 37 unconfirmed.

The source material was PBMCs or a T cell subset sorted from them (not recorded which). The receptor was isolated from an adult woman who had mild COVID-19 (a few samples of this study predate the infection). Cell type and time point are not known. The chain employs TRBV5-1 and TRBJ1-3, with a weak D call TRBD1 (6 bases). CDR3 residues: CASSSDRLSSGNTIYF. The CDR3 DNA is TGCGCCAGCAGCAGCGACAGGTTGAGCTCTGGAAACACCATATATTTT.